Listed below are T cell receptor beta chains from one sample, sequenced in a study of spatial heterogeneity in lung cancer. MiXCR, applied by TCRdb to the 5' RACE reads, yields one record per CDR3 protein. The top ten clones hold about 11% of a sample with about 10,000 distinct CDR3 sequences, around 12% of them seen once. The sequences come from lung tumor tissue, collected at surgery. These receptors were obtained from a male donor with early-stage non-small cell lung cancer. CDR3s include the opening cysteine and the closing phenylalanine or tryptophan. The D gene is left open where the match is weak. Clone size is given for some rows only: seen once, a few or many times, or a class if the clone is expanded.

clone size | J gene | D gene | V gene | CDR3 DNA | CDR3 protein
many | TRBJ1-2 | . | TRBV7-9 | TGTGCCAGCAGCTTAGTGGCGATCTTCTATGGCTACACCTTC | CASSLVAIFYGYTF
medium-sized | TRBJ2-1 | TRBD2 | TRBV29-1 | TGCAGCGTTCGCCGACTAGCGGAGGAGCAGTTCTTC | CSVRRLAEEQFF
many | TRBJ2-2 | . | TRBV11-3 | TGTGCCAGCAGCTTAGATTGGGGATCCGGGGAGCTGTTTTTT | CASSLDWGSGELFF
medium-sized | TRBJ2-2 | . | TRBV9 | TGTGCCAGCAGCCGTTCCAGGGAGCTGTTTTTT | CASSRSRELFF
many | TRBJ1-2 | . | TRBV27 | TGTGCCAGCAGTTCCTCCCGATGGTTTGGCTACACCTTC | CASSSSRWFGYTF
many | TRBJ2-1 | TRBD1 | TRBV11-3 | TGTGCCAGCAGCTTAGATGGAGGGCAGGGGGCGGTCTCCGAGCAGTTCTTC | CASSLDGGQGAVSEQFF
many | TRBJ2-3 | TRBD2 | TRBV2 | TGTGCCAGCAGTTCGACTAGCCAGTCAGATACGCAGTATTTT | CASSSTSQSDTQYF
medium-sized | TRBJ2-6 | . | TRBV20-1 | TGCAGTGCTATCGGGGGTAGCTCTGGGGCCAACGTCCTGACTTTC | CSAIGGSSGANVLTF
many | TRBJ1-5 | . | TRBV9 | TGTGCCAGCAGCTCCGCGATCGATCAGCCCCAGCATTTT | CASSSAIDQPQHF
. | TRBJ2-6 | . | TRBV6-5 | TGTGCCAGCAGTCCCTTGACCTCAGGGGCCAACGTCCTGACTTTC | CASSPLTSGANVLTF
many | TRBJ2-1 | TRBD2 | TRBV3-1 | TGTGCCAGCAGCCAGCGGAGCGGGAGGATCTTCTCCTACAATGAGCAGTTCTTC | CASSQRSGRIFSYNEQFF
many | TRBJ2-7 | . | TRBV6-1 | TGTGCCAGCAGTGAAGGGACAGACAATTCCTACGAGCAGTACTTC | CASSEGTDNSYEQYF
. | TRBJ2-3 | TRBD2 | TRBV5-1 | TGCGCCAGCAGCTTTGCGGGGGACCGAGCAGATACGCAGTATTTT | CASSFAGDRADTQYF
. | TRBJ1-2 | . | TRBV12-3/TRBV12-4 | TGTGCCAGCAGTTTCAGGGTTGACTATGGCTACACCTTC | CASSFRVDYGYTF
many | TRBJ2-3 | TRBD2 | TRBV5-1 | TGCGCCAGCAGCATGCGACTAGCGGGAGAAGATACGCAGTATTTT | CASSMRLAGEDTQYF
. | TRBJ2-7 | TRBD2 | TRBV4-1 | TGCGCCAGCAGCCAATACGCGGGAGATATCTCCTACGAGCAGTACTTC | CASSQYAGDISYEQYF
many | TRBJ2-1 | . | TRBV6-1 | TGTGCCAGCAAGCACCAGGGAGGGGGTAGGGATGAGCAGTTCTTC | CASKHQGGGRDEQFF
. | TRBJ2-7 | . | TRBV30 | TGTGCCTGGAGTGGGACAGCCGCCTACGAGCAGTACTTC | CAWSGTAAYEQYF
many | TRBJ2-1 | TRBD1 | TRBV27 | TGTGCCAGCAGTTACGGACAGGGGCCCTTCAATGAGCAGTTCTTC | CASSYGQGPFNEQFF
many | TRBJ2-7 | TRBD2 | TRBV19 | TGTGCCAGTAGTTGGACTAGCGTCAGCTCCTACGAGCAGTACTTC | CASSWTSVSSYEQYF
many | TRBJ2-7 | TRBD2 | TRBV6-5 | TGTGCCAGCAGCCGGGGACTAGCGGAATACGAGCAGTACTTC | CASSRGLAEYEQYF
many | TRBJ2-7 | . | TRBV12-3/TRBV12-4 | TGTGCCAGCTCGGCAGGGAGCTCCTACGAGCAGTACTTC | CASSAGSSYEQYF
many | TRBJ2-7 | TRBD2 | TRBV20-1 | TGCAGTGCTAGAGATCCAAGGGAGCAACTTACCCGGACTAGCGGGAGAGAGGATATTGGCGAGCAGTACTTC | CSARDPREQLTRTSGREDIGEQYF
many | TRBJ2-6 | TRBD2 | TRBV7-9 | TGTGCCAGCAGCCCCGGACTAGCGGGACGAAATCTGTGGGCCAACGTCCTGACTTTC | CASSPGLAGRNLWANVLTF
many | TRBJ2-5 | TRBD2 | TRBV6-1 | TGTGCCAGCAGCTTGGCGGGAGGGCCCGGAGAGACCCAGTACTTC | CASSLAGGPGETQYF
medium-sized | TRBJ2-3 | TRBD1 | TRBV7-3 | TGTGCCAGCAGCCGCGGGACAGGGGGCATGTATACGCAGTATTTT | CASSRGTGGMYTQYF
many | TRBJ2-1 | . | TRBV12-3/TRBV12-4 | TGTGCCAGCAGGCTAGCAATAAGCTCCTACAATGAGCAGTTCTTC | CASRLAISSYNEQFF
medium-sized | TRBJ2-3 | TRBD1 | TRBV29-1 | TGCAGCGCCGCCAAGGGACAGGCCATAATCACAGATACGCAGTATTTT | CSAAKGQAIITDTQYF
many | TRBJ2-7 | TRBD2 | TRBV7-9 | TGTGCCAGCAGCGCGGGACAGACTAGCGGTAGCTCCTACGAGCAGTACTTC | CASSAGQTSGSSYEQYF
many | TRBJ1-1 | . | TRBV10-3 | TGTGCCATCAGTCAGGGGACGACTGAAGCTTTCTTT | CAISQGTTEAFF
few | TRBJ2-5 | TRBD2 | TRBV12-3/TRBV12-4 | TGTGCCAGCAGCAAACAGCGGGGACTAGCGGACCAAGAGACCCAGTACTTC | CASSKQRGLADQETQYF
. | TRBJ2-6 | . | TRBV6-5 | TGTGCCAGCAGTTTCCGACGCCGGGGAAGCTCTGGGGCCAACGTCCTGACTTTC | CASSFRRRGSSGANVLTF
medium-sized | TRBJ2-1 | . | TRBV29-1 | TGCAGCGTTGGAGATTCCTACAATGAGCAGTTCTTC | CSVGDSYNEQFF
many | TRBJ2-7 | . | TRBV10-3 | TGTGCCGCAAATACAAGGGAGTCAAGCTCCTACGAGCAGTACTTC | CAANTRESSSYEQYF
. | TRBJ2-7 | TRBD1 | TRBV28 | TGTGCCAGCAGTTTACTCGGGACAGGGGAAGTGCAGTACTTC | CASSLLGTGEVQYF
large | TRBJ2-1 | . | TRBV27 | TGTGCCAGCAGTTTCCAGACGGCCGGTGAGCAGTTCTTC | CASSFQTAGEQFF
medium-sized | TRBJ2-5 | TRBD2 | TRBV10-3 | TGTGCCATCAGTGAAAGTAGCGGGAGGGCTCAAGAGACCCAGTACTTC | CAISESSGRAQETQYF
. | TRBJ2-3 | TRBD2 | TRBV20-1 | TGCAGTGCCCATAGCGGGGGGGCCGCGGATACGCAGTATTTT | CSAHSGGAADTQYF
many | TRBJ1-1 | . | TRBV5-1 | TGCGCCAGCAGCTTGGGACGGACGAACACTGAAGCTTTCTTT | CASSLGRTNTEAFF
many | TRBJ1-6 | . | TRBV6-1 | TGTGCCAGCAGTGAAGCGACAGGATTTAATTCACCCCTCCACTTT | CASSEATGFNSPLHF
many | TRBJ2-5 | . | TRBV30 | TGTGCCTGGACTTTAGTCTCCGAGACCCAGTACTTC | CAWTLVSETQYF
medium-sized | TRBJ1-1 | . | TRBV6-5 | TGTGCCAGCAGTCATCGAGCAAGTATGAACACTGAAGCTTTCTTT | CASSHRASMNTEAFF
many | TRBJ2-5 | TRBD2 | TRBV29-1 | TGCAGCGTTCTTGGACTAGCGGGAGGACCGTACCAAGAGACCCAGTACTTC | CSVLGLAGGPYQETQYF
. | TRBJ1-1 | TRBD1 | TRBV3-1 | TGTGCCAGCAGCCAACAATTGACAGGGGGAAGGACTGAAGCTTTCTTT | CASSQQLTGGRTEAFF